Here is one TCR beta chain with its context. Unmatched junction bases numbered 7, after V lost 0 bases and J lost 5 bases. This CDR3 is built from 16 residues. Looked up from germline, CDR1 is SGHNT and CDR2 is YYREEE (reference sequence). These data belong to a study of T cell changes during pregnancy in multiple sclerosis. TCRdb's table, derived via immunoSEQ multiplex PCR, lists solely in-frame clones and lacks some. In the table there are more than 90,000 clones, about 92% of which are singletons. This rearrangement joins TRBV5-4 to TRBJ2-2, with 7 bases aligning to TRBD1. The receptor was isolated from a female donor with multiple sclerosis, enrolled in a pregnancy study. The sample in question was peripheral blood, obtained in the first trimester of pregnancy. The CDR3 DNA follows: TGTGCCAGCAGCTTGGAGCTCAGGGGGTTTACCGGGGAGCTGTTTTTT. Translating it yields CASSLELRGFTGELFF.